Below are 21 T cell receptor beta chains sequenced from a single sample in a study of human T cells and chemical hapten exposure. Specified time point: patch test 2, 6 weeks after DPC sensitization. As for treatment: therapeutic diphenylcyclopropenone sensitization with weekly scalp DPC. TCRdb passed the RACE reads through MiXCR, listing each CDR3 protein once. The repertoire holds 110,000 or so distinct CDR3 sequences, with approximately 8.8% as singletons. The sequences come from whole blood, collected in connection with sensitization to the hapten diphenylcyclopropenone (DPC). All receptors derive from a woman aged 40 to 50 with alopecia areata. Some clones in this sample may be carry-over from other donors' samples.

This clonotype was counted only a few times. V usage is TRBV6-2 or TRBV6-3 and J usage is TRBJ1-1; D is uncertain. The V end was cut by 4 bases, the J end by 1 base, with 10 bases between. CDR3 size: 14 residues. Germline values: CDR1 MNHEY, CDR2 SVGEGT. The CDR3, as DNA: TGTGCCAGCAGTTTCCTGACCTCGAACACTGAAGCTTTCTTT. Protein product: CASSFLTSNTEAFF.

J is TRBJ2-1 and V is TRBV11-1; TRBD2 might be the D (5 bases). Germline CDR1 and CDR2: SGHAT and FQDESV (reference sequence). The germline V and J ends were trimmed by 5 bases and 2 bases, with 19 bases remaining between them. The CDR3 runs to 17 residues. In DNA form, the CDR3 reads TGTGCCAGCAGCCCCAAAAGTTTCGGGGTCCCCTACAATGAGCAGTTCTTC. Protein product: CASSPKSFGVPYNEQFF.

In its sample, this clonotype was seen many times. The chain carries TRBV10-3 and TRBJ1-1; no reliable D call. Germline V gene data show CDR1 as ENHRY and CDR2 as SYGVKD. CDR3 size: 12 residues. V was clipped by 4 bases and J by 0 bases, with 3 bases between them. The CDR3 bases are TGTGCCATCAGTGGGGTGAACACTGAAGCTTTCTTT. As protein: CAISGVNTEAFF.

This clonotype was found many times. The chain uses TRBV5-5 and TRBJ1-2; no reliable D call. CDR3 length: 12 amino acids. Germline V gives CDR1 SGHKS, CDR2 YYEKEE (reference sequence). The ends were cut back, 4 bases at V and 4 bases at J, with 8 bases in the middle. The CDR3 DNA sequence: TGTGCCAGCAGCCCGAGCGCCTATGGCTACACCTTC. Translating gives CASSPSAYGYTF.

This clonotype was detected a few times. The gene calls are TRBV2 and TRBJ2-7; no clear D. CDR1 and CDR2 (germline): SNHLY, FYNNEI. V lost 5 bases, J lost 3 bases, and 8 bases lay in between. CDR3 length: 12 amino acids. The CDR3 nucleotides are TGTGCCAGCAGTCCCCAATTCTACGAGCAGTACTTC. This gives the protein CASSPQFYEQYF. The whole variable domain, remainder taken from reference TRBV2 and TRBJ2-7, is EPEVTQTPSHQVTQMGQEVILRCVPISNHLYFYWYRQILGQKVEFLVSFYNNEISEKSEIFDDQFSVERPDGSNFTLKIRSTKLEDSAMYFCASSPQFYEQYFGPGTRLTVT.

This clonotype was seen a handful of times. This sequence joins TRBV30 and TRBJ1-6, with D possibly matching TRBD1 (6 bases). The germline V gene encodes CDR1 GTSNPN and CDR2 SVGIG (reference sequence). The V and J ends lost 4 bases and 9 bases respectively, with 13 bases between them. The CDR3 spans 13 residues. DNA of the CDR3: TGTGCCTGGAAGGGGGGATTGGGTTCACCCCTCCACTTT. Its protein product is CAWKGGLGSPLHF.

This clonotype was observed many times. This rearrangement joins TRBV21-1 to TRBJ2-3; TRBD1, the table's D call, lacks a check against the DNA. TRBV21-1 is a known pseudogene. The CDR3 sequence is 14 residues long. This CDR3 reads CASFHSGETDTQYF. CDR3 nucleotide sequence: TGTGCCAGCTTCCATTCGGGGGAAACAGATACGCAGTATTTT.

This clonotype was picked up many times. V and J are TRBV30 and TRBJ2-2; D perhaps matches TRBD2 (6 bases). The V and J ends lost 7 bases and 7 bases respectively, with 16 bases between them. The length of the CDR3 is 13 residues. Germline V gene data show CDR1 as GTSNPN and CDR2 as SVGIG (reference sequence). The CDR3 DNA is TGTGCCTCCGATGCATCGGGGGTCGGGGAGCTGTTTTTT. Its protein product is CASDASGVGELFF.

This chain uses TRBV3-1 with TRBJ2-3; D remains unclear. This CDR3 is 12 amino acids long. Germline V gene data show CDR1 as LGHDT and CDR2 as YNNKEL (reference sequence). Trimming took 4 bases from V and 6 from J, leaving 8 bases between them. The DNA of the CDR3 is TGTGCCAGCAGCCCGCAACGGGATACGCAGTATTTT. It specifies CASSPQRDTQYF.

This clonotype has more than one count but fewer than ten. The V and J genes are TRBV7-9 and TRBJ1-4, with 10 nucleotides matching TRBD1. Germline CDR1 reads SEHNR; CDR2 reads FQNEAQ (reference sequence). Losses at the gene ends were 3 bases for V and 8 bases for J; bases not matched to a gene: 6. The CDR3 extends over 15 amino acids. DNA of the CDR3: TGTGCCAGCAGCTTGACAGGGGGCTTCGGAGAAAAACTGTTTTTT. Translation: CASSLTGGFGEKLFF. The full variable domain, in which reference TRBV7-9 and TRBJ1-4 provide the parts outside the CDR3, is DTGVSQNPRHKITKRGQNVTFRCDPISEHNRLYWYRQTLGQGPEFLTYFQNEAQLEKSRLLSDRFSAERPKGSFSTLEIQRTEQGDSAMYLCASSLTGGFGEKLFFGSGTQLSVL.

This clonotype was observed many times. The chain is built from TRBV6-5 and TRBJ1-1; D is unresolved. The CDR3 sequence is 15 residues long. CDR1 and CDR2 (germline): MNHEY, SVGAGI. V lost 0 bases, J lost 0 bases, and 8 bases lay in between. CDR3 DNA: TGTGCCAGCAGTTACTCAAGGGATATGAACACTGAAGCTTTCTTT. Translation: CASSYSRDMNTEAFF.

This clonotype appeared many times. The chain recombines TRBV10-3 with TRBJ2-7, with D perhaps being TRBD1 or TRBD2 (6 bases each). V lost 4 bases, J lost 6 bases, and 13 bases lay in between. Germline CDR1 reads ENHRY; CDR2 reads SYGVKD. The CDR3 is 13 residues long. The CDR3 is CAISVRGGGEQYF. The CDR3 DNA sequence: TGTGCCATCAGTGTTAGAGGAGGGGGCGAGCAGTACTTC.

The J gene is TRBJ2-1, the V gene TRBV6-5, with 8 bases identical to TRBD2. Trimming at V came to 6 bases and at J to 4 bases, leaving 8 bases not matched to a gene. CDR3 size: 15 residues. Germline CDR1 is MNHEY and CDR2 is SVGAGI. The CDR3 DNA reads TGTGCCAGCAGCCGGGGGGGGGCGAATTACAATGAGCAGTTCTTC. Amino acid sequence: CASSRGGANYNEQFF.

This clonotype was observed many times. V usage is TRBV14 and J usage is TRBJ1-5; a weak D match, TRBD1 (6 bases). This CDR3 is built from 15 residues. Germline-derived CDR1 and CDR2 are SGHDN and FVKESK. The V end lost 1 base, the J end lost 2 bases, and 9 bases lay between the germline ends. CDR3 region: CASSQGPGGNQPQHF. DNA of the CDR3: TGTGCCAGCAGCCAAGGACCAGGGGGCAATCAGCCCCAGCATTTT. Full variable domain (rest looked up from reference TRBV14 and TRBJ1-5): EAGVTQFPSHSVIEKGQTVTLRCDPISGHDNLYWYRRVMGKEIKFLLHFVKESKQDESGMPNNRFLAERTGGTYSTLKVQPAELEDSGVYFCASSQGPGGNQPQHFGDGTRLSIL.

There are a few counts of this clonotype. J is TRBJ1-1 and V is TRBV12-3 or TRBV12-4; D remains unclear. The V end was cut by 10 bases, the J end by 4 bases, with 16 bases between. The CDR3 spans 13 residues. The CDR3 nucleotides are TGTGCCAACCTAGTGGGGTCTGGCACTGAAGCTTTCTTT. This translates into CANLVGSGTEAFF.

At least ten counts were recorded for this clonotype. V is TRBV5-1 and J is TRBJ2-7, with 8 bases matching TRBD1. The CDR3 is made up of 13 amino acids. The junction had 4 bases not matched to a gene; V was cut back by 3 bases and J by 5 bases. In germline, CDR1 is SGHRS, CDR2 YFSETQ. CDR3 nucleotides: TGCGCCAGCAGCTCGGACAGGGTAAACGAGCAGTACTTC. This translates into CASSSDRVNEQYF.

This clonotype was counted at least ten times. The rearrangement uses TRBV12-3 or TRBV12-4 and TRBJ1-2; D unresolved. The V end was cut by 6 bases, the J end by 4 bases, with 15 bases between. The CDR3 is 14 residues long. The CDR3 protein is CASSPGTGRYGYTF. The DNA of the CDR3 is TGTGCCAGCAGCCCAGGAACCGGACGCTATGGCTACACCTTC.

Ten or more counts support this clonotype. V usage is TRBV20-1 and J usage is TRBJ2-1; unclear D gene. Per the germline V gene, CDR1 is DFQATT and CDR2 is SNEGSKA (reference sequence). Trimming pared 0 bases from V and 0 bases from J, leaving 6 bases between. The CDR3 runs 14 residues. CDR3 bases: TGCAGTGCTAGAGACCTCTCCTCCTACAATGAGCAGTTCTTC. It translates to CSARDLSSYNEQFF.

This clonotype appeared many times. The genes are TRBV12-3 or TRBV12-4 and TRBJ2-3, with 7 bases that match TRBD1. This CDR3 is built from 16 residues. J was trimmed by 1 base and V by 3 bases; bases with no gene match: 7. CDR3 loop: CASSLEGGQGTDTQYF. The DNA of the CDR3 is TGTGCCAGCAGTTTGGAAGGGGGCCAGGGCACAGATACGCAGTATTTT.

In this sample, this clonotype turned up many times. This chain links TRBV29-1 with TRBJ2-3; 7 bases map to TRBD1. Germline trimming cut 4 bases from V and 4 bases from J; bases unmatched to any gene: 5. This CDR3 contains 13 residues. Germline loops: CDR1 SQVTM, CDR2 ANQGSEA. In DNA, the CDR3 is TGCAGCGTTGCTCCTACAGGGGCAGATACGCAGTATTTT. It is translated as CSVAPTGADTQYF.

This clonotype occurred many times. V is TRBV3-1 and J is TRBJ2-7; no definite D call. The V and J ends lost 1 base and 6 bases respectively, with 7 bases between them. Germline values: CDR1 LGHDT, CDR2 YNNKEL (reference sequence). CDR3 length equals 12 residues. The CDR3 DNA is TGTGCCAGCAGCCAAGTCGTGGGCGAGCAGTACTTC. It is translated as CASSQVVGEQYF.